This TCR beta chain appears in the sequencing data of a study of Ad26.COV2.S vaccination and SARS-CoV-2 variants. On the study more broadly: In the COV1001 trial, the donor was in the Ad26.COV2.S arm. Once or twice, 56 days apart, Ad26.COV2.S was delivered intramuscularly. Study-level points and caveats: Comparable non-spike TCR breadth was observed in vaccine and placebo recipients. Substantial breadth in spike-specific CD8+ and CD4+ T cell responses was reportedly seen after vaccination.

Assay used: immunoSEQ multiplex PCR; TCRdb lists only in-frame clones, some missing. This sample yields 320,000 or so clones, of which under 90% are seen a single time; about 5% belongs to the top ten. About this clone itself: Its target is not known.

CDR1 is SGHRS and CDR2 is YFSETQ in the germline V gene. The length of the CDR3 is 17 residues. Unmatched junction bases numbered 14, after V lost 7 bases and J lost 5 bases. Stated treatment: over 15 received Ad26.COV2.S at low or high dose, single or two shots; about 5 received placebo; per-sample allocation not given. Samples were taken on day 63 after the first vaccine or placebo injection. The sequenced sample was peripheral blood, obtained in a trial of Ad26.COV2.S vaccine versus placebo. This chain uses TRBV5-1 with TRBJ2-2; 10 bases line up with TRBD2. The receptor comes from a person between 18 and 60 years old who received the Ad26.COV2.S COVID-19 vaccine or a placebo. In DNA, the CDR3 is TGCGCCAGCTCCCCGCGCGCTAGCGGGAGATCGACCGGGGAGCTGTTTTTT. It is translated as CASSPRASGRSTGELFF.